This entry is about one T cell receptor beta chain. TCR beta cDNA libraries had unique molecular identifiers. TCRdb independently ran MiXCR on the PCR reads; one entry per CDR3 protein. The table records 400,000 to 500,000 distinct CDR3 sequences, 39% of them present only once. This sample was included in a study of post-analysis software for immune sequencing data. The receptor was isolated from a girl aged 2-10 years with multiple sclerosis. Sequencing used blood.

CDR3 amino acids: CASMRRTTNEKLFF. Here the CDR3 DNA reads TGTGCCAGCATGAGACGGACAACTAATGAAAAACTGTTTTTT. This chain joins TRBV6-2 or TRBV6-3 and TRBJ1-4; no definite D call. CDR1 MNHEY and CDR2 SVGEGT come from the germline V gene. The CDR3 runs to 14 residues. The germline V and J ends were trimmed by 7 bases and 0 bases, with 9 bases remaining between them.